Listed here are 5 T cell receptor beta chains from one sample, sequenced in a study of cytomegalovirus exposure and HLA in healthy donors. It was with 60 Vbeta and 13 Jbeta primers that the PCR ran. This table comes from immunoSEQ multiplex PCR, and its TCRdb copy is limited to in-frame clones, with some not included. This repertoire shows roughly 180,000 clones, 75% found once; its top ten account for about 2.3%. Specimen: PBMCs. The receptors were sampled from a female donor in good health and CMV-seronegative.

The chain carries TRBV4-3 and TRBJ2-7; TRBD2 aligns across 10 bases. Unmatched junction bases numbered 3, after V lost 1 base and J lost 6 bases. The CDR3 extends over 14 amino acids. In germline, CDR1 is LGHNA, CDR2 YSLEER. The CDR3 DNA reads TGCGCCAGCAGCCAAGGACTAGCGGGCGCCGAGCAGTACTTC. Translating it yields CASSQGLAGAEQYF.

The chain joins TRBV6-6 to TRBJ1-2; 9 positions agree with TRBD1. The CDR3 extends over 13 amino acids. Per the germline V gene, CDR1 is MNHNY and CDR2 is SVGAGI (reference sequence). J lost 6 bases, V lost 5 bases, and 4 bases had no gene match. Here the CDR3 DNA reads TGTGCCAGCAGTCCCCGGACAGGGGATGGCTACACCTTC. Its translation is CASSPRTGDGYTF.

The V gene is TRBV6-5, the J gene TRBJ1-4, with 9 bases that match TRBD1. From germline, CDR1 is MNHEY and CDR2 SVGAGI. The CDR3 totals 15 residues. Unmatched junction bases numbered 6, after V lost 6 bases and J lost 4 bases. In nucleotides, the CDR3 is TGTGCCAGCAGCGTGACAGGGGGTAATAATGAAAAACTGTTTTTT. Translating gives CASSVTGGNNEKLFF.

This clone was seen a single time. This rearrangement joins TRBV28 to TRBJ2-1, with D hard to call. V lost 2 bases to trimming and J lost 4 bases, with 12 bases between them. Germline loops: CDR1 MDHEN, CDR2 SYDVKM. The CDR3 sequence is 15 residues long. As DNA, the CDR3 is TGTGCCAGCAGTTTACGGCCAGGTGAATACAATGAGCAGTTCTTC. The encoded protein is CASSLRPGEYNEQFF.

This clone was found a few times. The chain joins TRBV9 to TRBJ1-1; 9 bases map to TRBD1. Trimming cost V 4 bases and J 10 bases; bases outside gene matches: 5. Germline CDR1 is SGDLS and CDR2 is YYNGEE. The length of the CDR3 is 12 residues. CDR3 amino acids: CASSPSDRGAFF. In DNA, the CDR3 is TGTGCCAGCAGCCCTTCGGACAGGGGAGCTTTCTTT.